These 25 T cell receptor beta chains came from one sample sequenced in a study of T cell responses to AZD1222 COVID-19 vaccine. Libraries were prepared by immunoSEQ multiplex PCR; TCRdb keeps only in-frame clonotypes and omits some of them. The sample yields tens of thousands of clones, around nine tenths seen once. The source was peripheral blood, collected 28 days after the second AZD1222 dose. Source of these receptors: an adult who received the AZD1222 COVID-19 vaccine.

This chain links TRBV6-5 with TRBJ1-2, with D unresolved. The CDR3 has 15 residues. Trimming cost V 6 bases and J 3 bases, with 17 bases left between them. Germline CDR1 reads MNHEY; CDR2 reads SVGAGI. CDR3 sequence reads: CASSLVGGKHYGYTF. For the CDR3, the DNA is TGTGCCAGCAGCCTCGTGGGTGGCAAGCACTATGGCTACACCTTC.

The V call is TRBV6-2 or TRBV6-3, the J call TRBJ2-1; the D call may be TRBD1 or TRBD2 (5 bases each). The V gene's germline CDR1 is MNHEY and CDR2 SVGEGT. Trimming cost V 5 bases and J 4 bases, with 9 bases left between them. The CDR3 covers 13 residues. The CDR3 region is CASSEGKYNEQFF. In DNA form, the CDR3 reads TGTGCCAGCAGTGAGGGGAAGTACAATGAGCAGTTCTTC.

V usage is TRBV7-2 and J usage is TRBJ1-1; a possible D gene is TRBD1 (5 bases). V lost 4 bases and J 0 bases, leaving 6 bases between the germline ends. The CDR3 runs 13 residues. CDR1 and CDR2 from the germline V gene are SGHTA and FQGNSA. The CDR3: CASSSTVNTEAFF. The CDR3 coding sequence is TGTGCCAGCAGCTCGACAGTGAACACTGAAGCTTTCTTT.

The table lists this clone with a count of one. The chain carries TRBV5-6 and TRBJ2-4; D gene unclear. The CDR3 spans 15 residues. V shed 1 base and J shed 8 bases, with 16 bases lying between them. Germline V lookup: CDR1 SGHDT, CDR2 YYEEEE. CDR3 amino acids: CASSLRQSRVYIQYF. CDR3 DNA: TGTGCCAGCAGCTTGAGGCAGTCCAGAGTATACATTCAGTACTTC.

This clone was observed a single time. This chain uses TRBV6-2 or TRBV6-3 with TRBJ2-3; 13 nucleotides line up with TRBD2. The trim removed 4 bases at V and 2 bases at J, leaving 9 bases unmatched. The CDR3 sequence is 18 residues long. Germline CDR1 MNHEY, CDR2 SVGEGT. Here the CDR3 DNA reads TGTGCCAGCAGTTTGTGGACTAGCGGGGGCGGTAACACAGATACGCAGTATTTT. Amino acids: CASSLWTSGGGNTDTQYF.

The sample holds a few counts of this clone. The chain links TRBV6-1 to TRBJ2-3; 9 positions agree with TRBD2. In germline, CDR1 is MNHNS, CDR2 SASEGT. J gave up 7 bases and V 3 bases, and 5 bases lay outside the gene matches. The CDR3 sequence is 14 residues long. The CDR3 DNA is TGTGCCAGCAGTGAGGGGACTAGCAGAAATACGCAGTATTTT. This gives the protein CASSEGTSRNTQYF.

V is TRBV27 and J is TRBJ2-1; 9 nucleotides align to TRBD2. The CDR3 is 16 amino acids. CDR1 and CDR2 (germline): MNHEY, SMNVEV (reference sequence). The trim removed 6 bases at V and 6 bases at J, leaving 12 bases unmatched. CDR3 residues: CASSRLAGGRGNEQFF. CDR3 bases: TGTGCCAGCAGCCGACTGGCGGGGGGGCGTGGCAATGAGCAGTTCTTC.

This CDR3 reads CASSFQGISGYTF. CDR3 DNA sequence: TGCGCCAGCAGCTTCCAGGGTATCAGTGGCTACACCTTC. The rearrangement links TRBV5-1 to TRBJ1-2, with D possibly being TRBD1 (5 bases). V was cut by 2 bases and J by 7 bases, with 12 bases left in between. This CDR3 has 13 residues. CDR1 and CDR2 (germline): SGHRS, YFSETQ.

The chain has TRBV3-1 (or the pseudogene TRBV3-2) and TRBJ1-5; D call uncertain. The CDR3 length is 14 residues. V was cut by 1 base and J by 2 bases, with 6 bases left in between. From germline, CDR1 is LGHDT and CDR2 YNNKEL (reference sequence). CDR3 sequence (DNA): TGTGCCAGCAGCCAAGCCCCAGGCAATCAGCCCCAGCATTTT. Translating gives CASSQAPGNQPQHF.

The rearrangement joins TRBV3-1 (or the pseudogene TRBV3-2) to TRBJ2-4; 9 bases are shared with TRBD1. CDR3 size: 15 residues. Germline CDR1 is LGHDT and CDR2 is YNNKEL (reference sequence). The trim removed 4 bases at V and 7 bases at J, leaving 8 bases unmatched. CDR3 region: CASSLLTGGGNIQYF. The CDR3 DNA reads TGTGCCAGCAGCCTCCTGACAGGGGGGGGTAACATTCAGTACTTC.

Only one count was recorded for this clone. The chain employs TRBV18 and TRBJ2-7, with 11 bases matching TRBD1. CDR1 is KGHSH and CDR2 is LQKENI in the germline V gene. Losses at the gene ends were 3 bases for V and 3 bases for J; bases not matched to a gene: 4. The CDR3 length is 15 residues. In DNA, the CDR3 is TGTGCCAGCTCACCCGGACAGGGGGCAGACTACGAGCAGTACTTC. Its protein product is CASSPGQGADYEQYF.

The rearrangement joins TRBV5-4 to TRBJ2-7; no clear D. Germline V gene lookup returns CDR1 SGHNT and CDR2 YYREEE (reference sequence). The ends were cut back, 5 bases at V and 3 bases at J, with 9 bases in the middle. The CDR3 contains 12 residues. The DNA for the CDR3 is TGTGCCAGCAGGCTTCAAGGCTACGAGCAGTACTTC. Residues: CASRLQGYEQYF.

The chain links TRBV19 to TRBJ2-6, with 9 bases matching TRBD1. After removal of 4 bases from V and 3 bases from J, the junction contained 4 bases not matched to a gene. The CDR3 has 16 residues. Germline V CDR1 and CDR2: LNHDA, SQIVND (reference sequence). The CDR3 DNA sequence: TGTGCCAGTAGTACACAGGGGGCTGGTGGGGCCAACGTCCTGACTTTC. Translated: CASSTQGAGGANVLTF.

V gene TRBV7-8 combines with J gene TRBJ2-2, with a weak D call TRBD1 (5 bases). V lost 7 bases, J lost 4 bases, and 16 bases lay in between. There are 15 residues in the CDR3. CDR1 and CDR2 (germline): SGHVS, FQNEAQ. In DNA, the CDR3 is TGTGCCAGCATCTGGGGCCCAGCTACCACCGGGGAGCTGTTTTTT. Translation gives CASIWGPATTGELFF.

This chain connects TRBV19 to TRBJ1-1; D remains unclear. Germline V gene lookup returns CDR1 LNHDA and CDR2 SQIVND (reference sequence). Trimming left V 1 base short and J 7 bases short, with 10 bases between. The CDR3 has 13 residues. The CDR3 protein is CASSIGARGEAFF. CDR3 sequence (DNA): TGTGCCAGTAGTATAGGGGCTCGGGGTGAAGCTTTCTTT.

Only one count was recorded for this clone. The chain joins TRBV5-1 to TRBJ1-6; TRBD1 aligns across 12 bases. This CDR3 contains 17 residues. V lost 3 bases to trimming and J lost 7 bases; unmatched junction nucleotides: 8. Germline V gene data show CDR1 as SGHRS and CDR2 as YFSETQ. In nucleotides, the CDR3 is TGCGCCAGCAGCTGGGGACAGGGGGCATCCCGAAATTCACCCCTCCACTTT. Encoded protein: CASSWGQGASRNSPLHF.

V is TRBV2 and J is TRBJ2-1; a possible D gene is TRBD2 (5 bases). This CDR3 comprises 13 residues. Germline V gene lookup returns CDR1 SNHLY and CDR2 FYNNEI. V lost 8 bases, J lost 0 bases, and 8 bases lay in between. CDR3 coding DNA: TGTGCCAGCGGTGGGAGCTCCTACAATGAGCAGTTCTTC. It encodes CASGGSSYNEQFF. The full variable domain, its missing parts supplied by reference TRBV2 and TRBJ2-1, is EPEVTQTPSHQVTQMGQEVILRCVPISNHLYFYWYRQILGQKVEFLVSFYNNEISEKSEIFDDQFSVERPDGSNFTLKIRSTKLEDSAMYFCASGGSSYNEQFFGPGTRLTVL.

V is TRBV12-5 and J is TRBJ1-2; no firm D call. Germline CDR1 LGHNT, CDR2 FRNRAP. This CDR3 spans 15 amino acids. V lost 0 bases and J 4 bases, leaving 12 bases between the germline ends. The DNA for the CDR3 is TGTGCTAGTGGTTTGGTATGGGAGGGTCGCTATGGCTACACCTTC. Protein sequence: CASGLVWEGRYGYTF.

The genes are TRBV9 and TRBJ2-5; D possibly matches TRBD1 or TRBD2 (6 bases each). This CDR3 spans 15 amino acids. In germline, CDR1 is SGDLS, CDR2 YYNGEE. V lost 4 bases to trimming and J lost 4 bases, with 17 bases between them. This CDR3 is CASSPRTGRGETQYF. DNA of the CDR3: TGTGCCAGCAGCCCACGAACAGGGCGGGGAGAGACCCAGTACTTC.

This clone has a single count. The DNA of the CDR3 is TGTGCCAGCAGCTTGGGACCGGAAAAGCCCCAGCATTTT. Translation gives CASSLGPEKPQHF. V is TRBV7-9 and J is TRBJ1-5; a possible D gene is TRBD1 (5 bases). This CDR3 is 13 amino acids long. The germline gives CDR1 SEHNR, CDR2 FQNEAQ (reference sequence). V shed 3 bases and J shed 8 bases, with 11 bases lying between them.

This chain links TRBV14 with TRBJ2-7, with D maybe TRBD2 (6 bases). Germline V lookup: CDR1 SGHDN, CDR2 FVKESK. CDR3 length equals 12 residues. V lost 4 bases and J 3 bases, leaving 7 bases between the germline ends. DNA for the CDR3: TGTGCCAGCAGCCGGGACTTCTACGAGCAGTACTTC. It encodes CASSRDFYEQYF.

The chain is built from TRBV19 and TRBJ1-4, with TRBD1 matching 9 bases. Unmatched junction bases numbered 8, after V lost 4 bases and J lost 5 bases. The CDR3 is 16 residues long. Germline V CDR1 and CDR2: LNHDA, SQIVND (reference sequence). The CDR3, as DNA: TGTGCCAGTAGTAAAGAACCCGGGACAGGGAATGAAAAACTGTTTTTT. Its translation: CASSKEPGTGNEKLFF.

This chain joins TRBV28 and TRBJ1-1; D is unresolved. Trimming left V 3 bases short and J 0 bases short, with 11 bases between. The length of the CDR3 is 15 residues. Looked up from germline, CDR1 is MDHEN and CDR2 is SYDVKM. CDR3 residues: CASSLVEWVNTEAFF. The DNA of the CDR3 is TGTGCCAGCAGTTTGGTGGAGTGGGTGAACACTGAAGCTTTCTTT.

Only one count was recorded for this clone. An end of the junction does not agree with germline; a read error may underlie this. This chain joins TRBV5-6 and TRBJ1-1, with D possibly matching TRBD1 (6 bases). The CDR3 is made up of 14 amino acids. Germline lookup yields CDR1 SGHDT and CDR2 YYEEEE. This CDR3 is CASSLGQGTTEAFF. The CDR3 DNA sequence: TGTGCCAGCAGTTTGGGTCAGGGGACCACTGAAGCTTTCTTT.

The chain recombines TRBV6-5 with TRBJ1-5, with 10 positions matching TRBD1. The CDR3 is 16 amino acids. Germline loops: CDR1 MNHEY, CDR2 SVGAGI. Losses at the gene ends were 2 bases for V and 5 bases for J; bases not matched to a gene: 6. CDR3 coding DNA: TGTGCCAGCAGTTACGGTAGGACAGGGGGTGATCAGCCCCAGCATTTT. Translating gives CASSYGRTGGDQPQHF.